These 16 T cell receptor beta chains originate from one sample sequenced in a study of T cell repertoires in cytomegalovirus infection. In TCRdb, the reads were re-called with MiXCR into one record per CDR3 protein. The sample has roughly 990,000 distinct CDR3 sequences; around 30% are singletons. Which antigens these TCRs recognize remains unknown. The starting material was cultured CD8+ T cells from PBMCs, obtained from culture after CMV antigen stimulation. These receptor sequences come from a human donor in good health (CMV status not recorded). Some clones in this sample may be carry-over from other donors' samples.

This clonotype was detected many times. The CDR3, as DNA: TGTGCCAGCAGTTCCCGGGGTGTCGAGGGCTACACCTTC. Translation gives CASSSRGVEGYTF. The V gene is TRBV28, the J gene TRBJ1-2, with unresolved D. Germline CDR1 reads MDHEN; CDR2 reads SYDVKM. V lost 4 bases to trimming and J lost 8 bases, with 14 bases between them. This CDR3 region has 13 residues.

To note about this clonotype: One junction end does not reproduce the germline sequence, and a read error may be involved. The chain recombines TRBV4-1 with TRBJ1-2; maybe TRBD1 (5 bases). The CDR3 totals 13 residues. Germline V gives CDR1 MGHRA, CDR2 YSYEKL. The CDR3 loop reads CASSQRDESGHTF. The CDR3, as DNA: TGCGCCAGCAGCCAACGGGACGAAAGTGGCCACACCTTC.

V is TRBV6-1 and J is TRBJ1-3; 9 bases map to TRBD1. Germline V gives CDR1 MNHNS, CDR2 SASEGT. The CDR3 spans 18 residues. Trimming removed 0 bases from V and 1 base from J; junction bases left unmatched: 7. The chain's CDR3 is CASSEARRDRVSGNTIYF. CDR3 DNA: TGTGCCAGCAGTGAAGCAAGGAGGGACAGGGTTTCTGGAAACACCATATATTTT.

This clonotype was detected only a few times. The gene calls are TRBV7-8 and TRBJ1-1; D not resolved. Germline loops: CDR1 SGHVS, CDR2 FQNEAQ. The CDR3 is 12 residues long. Trimming took 5 bases from V and 6 from J, leaving 10 bases between them. In DNA, the CDR3 is TGTGCCAGCAGCCAGACGAGCCCTGAAGCTTTCTTT. Translated, it gives CASSQTSPEAFF.

Only a few counts were recorded for this clonotype. V is TRBV15 and J is TRBJ1-1; unclear D gene. This CDR3 has 13 residues. Per germline, CDR1 LNHNV and CDR2 YYDKDF (reference sequence). Trimming stripped 6 bases from V and 6 bases from J, with 14 bases between. The CDR3 coding sequence is TGTGCCACCAGGGACTCTCCGAGTGCTGAAGCTTTCTTT. Translated, it gives CATRDSPSAEAFF.

The chain is built from TRBV6-5 and TRBJ2-3; D is perhaps TRBD1 (6 bases). V was shortened by 8 bases and J by 2 bases, with 17 bases between the two germline ends. The CDR3 runs 15 residues. Germline V lookup: CDR1 MNHEY, CDR2 SVGAGI. The CDR3: CASSRQDLPTDTQYF. The CDR3 DNA sequence: TGTGCCAGCTCGAGACAGGATCTCCCCACAGATACGCAGTATTTT.

The gene calls are TRBV12-3 or TRBV12-4 and TRBJ2-7, with D perhaps TRBD1 (6 bases). Trimming shortened V by 11 bases and J by 0 bases, and 11 bases separated the two germline ends. There are 12 residues in the CDR3. CDR3 bases: TGTGCCCGCGGACAGCTCTCCTACGAGCAGTACTTC. Translating it yields CARGQLSYEQYF.

Only one count was recorded for this clonotype. The germline gene is not matched at one end of the junction; a read error may be the cause. The chain links TRBV7-2 to TRBJ2-3; 8 bases line up with TRBD2. This CDR3 has 16 amino acids. Germline-derived CDR1 and CDR2 are SGHTA and FQGNSA. The CDR3 coding sequence is TGTGTCAGCAGCTCCCTTACGGGGGGGGCCACAGATACGCAGTATTTT. This gives the protein CVSSSLTGGATDTQYF.

A word on this clonotype: The missing conserved phenylalanine or tryptophan at the end of this CDR3 makes a read error likely. The rearrangement uses TRBV28 and TRBJ2-2; a possible D gene is TRBD2 (5 bases). V was clipped by 3 bases and J by 1 base, with 15 bases between them. The length of the CDR3 is 17 residues. CDR1 is MDHEN, CDR2 SYDVKM, per germline. In DNA form, the CDR3 reads TGTGCCAGCAGTTTCGGAATAGCCGGGGTGAACACCGGGGAGCTGTTTTCT. This translates into CASSFGIAGVNTGELFS.

V gene TRBV10-3 combines with J gene TRBJ1-1; D not certain. CDR3 size: 16 residues. CDR1 ENHRY and CDR2 SYGVKD come from the germline V gene. Trimming left V 3 bases short and J 1 base short, with 15 bases between. This CDR3 is CAISDSYHLPNTEAFF. In nucleotides, the CDR3 is TGTGCCATCAGTGATTCATACCACCTTCCGAACACTGAAGCTTTCTTT.

The chain has TRBV27 and TRBJ2-1; D is tentatively TRBD1 or TRBD2 (6 bases each). The CDR3 has 15 residues. Per the germline V gene, CDR1 is MNHEY and CDR2 is SMNVEV (reference sequence). Deletions cut 6 bases from V and 4 bases from J, with 16 bases between. CDR3 region: CASSRGGGGYNEQFF. CDR3 bases: TGTGCCAGCAGCCGAGGGGGAGGTGGTTACAATGAGCAGTTCTTC.

The rearrangement joins TRBV6-8 to TRBJ1-3; 9 nucleotides match TRBD1. After removal of 3 bases from V and 6 bases from J, the junction contained 12 bases not matched to a gene. This CDR3 has 17 amino acids. Germline CDR1 reads MNHGY; CDR2 reads SAAAGT. The CDR3 sequence is CASSYPRETGGENTIYF. CDR3 nucleotide sequence: TGTGCCAGCAGTTATCCGCGCGAGACAGGGGGAGAAAACACCATATATTTT.

This clonotype has only a few counts. The rearrangement links TRBV7-9 to TRBJ2-7, with 7 positions matching TRBD1. The germline V gene has CDR1 SEHNR and CDR2 FQNEAQ (reference sequence). J lost 0 bases, V lost 4 bases, and 9 bases had no gene match. The CDR3 is made up of 16 amino acids. CDR3 in amino acids: CASSSSPQGSSYEQYV. As DNA, the CDR3 is TGTGCCAGCAGCTCCAGCCCACAGGGGAGCTCCTACGAGCAGTACGTC.

The gene calls are TRBV4-3 and TRBJ1-1; the D is unclear. Germline-derived CDR1 and CDR2 are LGHNA and YSLEER. The V gene lost 0 bases and the J gene lost 1 base, with 6 bases spanning the gap. The CDR3 is 14 amino acids. The chain's CDR3 is CASSQEETNTEAFF. CDR3 bases: TGCGCCAGCAGCCAAGAGGAGACGAACACTGAAGCTTTCTTT.

V is TRBV18 and J is TRBJ1-1; D is unclear. V was trimmed by 2 bases and J by 7 bases, leaving 5 bases between them. The germline gives CDR1 KGHSH, CDR2 LQKENI. The CDR3 loop spans 11 amino acids. This chain's CDR3 is CASSPGDEAFF. In nucleotides, the CDR3 is TGTGCCAGCTCACCAGGGGATGAAGCTTTCTTT.

Here the CDR3 reads CASSSPDRRVSPDYEQYV. The CDR3 region has the DNA TGTGCCAGCAGTTCCCCGGACAGGAGAGTCAGTCCCGACTACGAGCAGTACGTC. The chain links TRBV6-2 or TRBV6-3 to TRBJ2-7, with 7 bases aligning to TRBD1. This CDR3 is built from 18 residues. CDR1 and CDR2 (germline): MNHEY, SVGEGT. Unmatched junction bases numbered 18, after V lost 4 bases and J lost 3 bases.